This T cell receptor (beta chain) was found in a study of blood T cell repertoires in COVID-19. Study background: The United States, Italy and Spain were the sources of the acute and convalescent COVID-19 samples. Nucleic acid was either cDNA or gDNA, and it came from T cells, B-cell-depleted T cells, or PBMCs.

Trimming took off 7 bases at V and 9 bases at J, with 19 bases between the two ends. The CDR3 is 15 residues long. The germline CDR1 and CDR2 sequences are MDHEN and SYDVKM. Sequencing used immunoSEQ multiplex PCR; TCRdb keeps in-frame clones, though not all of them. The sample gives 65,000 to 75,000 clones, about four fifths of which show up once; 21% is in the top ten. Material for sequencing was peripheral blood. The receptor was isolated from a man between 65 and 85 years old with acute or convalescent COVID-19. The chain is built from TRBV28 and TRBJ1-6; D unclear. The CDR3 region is CASNNSGPRISPLHF. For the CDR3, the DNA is TGTGCCAGCAATAACAGCGGACCGAGAATTTCACCCCTCCACTTT.